What follows is one T cell receptor beta chain and its context. Its target is unknown. From the 5' RACE reads, TCRdb called clonotypes with MiXCR, one entry per CDR3 protein. Of 500,000 to 550,000 distinct CDR3 sequences listed, roughly 20% are singletons. This record comes from a study of T-cell memory formation after mild COVID-19. Study summary: TCR clusters largely stayed donor specific.

Study observations and caveats: Detection of some responders pre-infection suggested pre-existing cross-reactive memory T cells participated.

The CDR3 has 16 residues. V was cut by 5 bases and J by 4 bases, with 20 bases left in between. Per the germline V gene, CDR1 is SGHTA and CDR2 is FQGNSA. The rearrangement links TRBV7-2 to TRBJ1-2; unclear D gene. The receptor comes from an adult woman who had mild COVID-19 (a few samples of this study predate the infection). Cell type and time point are not known. Source material: PBMCs or a T cell subset sorted from them (not recorded which). CDR3 residues: CASSRNPGRGSYGYTF. For the CDR3, the DNA is TGTGCCAGCAGCCGGAACCCCGGTCGAGGCTCCTATGGCTACACCTTC.